The rows below give T cell receptor beta chains drawn from one sample of a study of technical replicates of blood from a handful of donors. Generated by immunoSEQ multiplex PCR, the TCRdb table keeps only in-frame clones and is missing some. The sample holds some 77,000 clones, approximately 96% seen once. Sequencing was carried out using T cells isolated from PBMCs. Receptor source: a human donor in good health. The CDR3 runs from the conserved cysteine through the conserved F or W. The order of the fields is V gene, clone size, J gene, D gene, CDR3 protein, CDR3 DNA. The D gene is left open where the match is weak. Where a row states a size, it is once, few, many or the class of an expanded clone; other rows omit it.

TRBV7-2	few	TRBJ1-1	-	CASSWTVDTEAFF	TGTGCCAGCAGCTGGACAGTTGACACTGAAGCTTTCTTT
TRBV11-3	-	TRBJ2-7	TRBD2	CASSLDWTRWAYEQYF	TGTGCCAGCAGCTTAGATTGGACTAGGTGGGCTTACGAGCAGTACTTC
TRBV5-1	-	TRBJ2-7	-	CASSLAHVELEQYF	TGCGCCAGCAGCTTGGCCCACGTGGAGCTCGAGCAGTACTTC
TRBV6-5	-	TRBJ2-7	TRBD1	CASGTGDYEQYF	TGTGCCAGCGGGACAGGGGACTACGAGCAGTACTTC
TRBV13	-	TRBJ2-3	-	CASSYGTREEDTQYF	TGTGCCAGCAGCTACGGGACACGGGAGGAAGATACGCAGTATTTT
TRBV11-2	-	TRBJ1-1	-	CASSFFSLHRPPNTEAFF	TGTGCCAGCAGCTTCTTTTCCTTACACCGTCCCCCGAACACTGAAGCTTTCTTT
TRBV7-9	-	TRBJ2-3	-	CASTGLQGPTDTQYF	TGTGCCAGCACCGGGCTACAGGGACCCACAGATACGCAGTATTTT
TRBV5-6	-	TRBJ2-1	-	CASSPRDNNEQFF	TGTGCCAGCAGCCCCCGGGACAACAATGAGCAGTTCTTC
TRBV7-9	-	TRBJ2-7	-	CASSSRTASYEQYF	TGTGCCAGCAGCTCACGGACAGCCTCCTACGAGCAGTACTTC
TRBV18	-	TRBJ2-4	-	CASSPEGLAKNIQYF	TGTGCCAGCTCACCGGAGGGACTAGCCAAAAACATTCAGTACTTC
TRBV9	-	TRBJ1-1	TRBD1	CASSAVQGRNTEAFF	TGTGCCAGCAGCGCTGTACAGGGGAGGAACACTGAAGCTTTCTTT
TRBV7-9	-	TRBJ1-1	TRBD1	CASSLGHDRGHQNTEAFF	TGTGCCAGCAGCTTAGGCCATGACAGGGGCCACCAGAACACTGAAGCTTTCTTT
TRBV4-3	-	TRBJ2-3	TRBD2	CASSQDPGGFADTQYF	TGCGCCAGCAGCCAAGATCCGGGGGGGTTCGCAGATACGCAGTATTTT
TRBV29-1	-	TRBJ1-1	-	CSVRSGDGMYTEAFF	TGCAGCGTCAGATCGGGGGATGGAATGTACACTGAAGCTTTCTTT
TRBV5-1	once	TRBJ1-1	TRBD1	CASSNQGADTEAFF	TGCGCCAGCAGTAACCAGGGGGCGGACACTGAAGCTTTCTTT
TRBV19	-	TRBJ2-1	-	CASSSGSLFF	TGTGCCAGTAGTTCCGGGTCTCTGTTCTTC
TRBV5-1	few	TRBJ2-1	TRBD1	CASSLDRGHNEQFF	TGCGCCAGCAGCTTGGACAGGGGGCACAATGAGCAGTTCTTC
TRBV4-3	-	TRBJ2-7	-	CASSQGLTNTYEQYF	TGCGCCAGCAGCCAAGGACTTACGAACACCTACGAGCAGTACTTC
TRBV9	-	TRBJ2-1	-	CASSVAGQFNEQFF	TGTGCCAGCAGCGTAGCTGGCCAATTCAATGAGCAGTTCTTC
TRBV27	-	TRBJ2-7	TRBD2	CASSSGTSGRVDEQYF	TGTGCCAGCAGTTCTGGGACTAGCGGGAGGGTCGACGAGCAGTACTTC
TRBV7-9	-	TRBJ1-4	TRBD1	CASSLGDRELEKLFF	TGTGCCAGCAGCTTAGGGGACAGGGAACTCGAAAAACTGTTTTTT
TRBV10-1	-	TRBJ1-2	-	CASSESRETGGYTF	TGCGCCAGCAGTGAGTCCAGGGAAACAGGTGGCTACACCTTC
TRBV19	-	TRBJ1-1	TRBD1	CASSINRDRFNTEAFF	TGTGCCAGTAGTATCAATCGGGACAGGTTTAACACTGAAGCTTTCTTT
TRBV2	-	TRBJ1-2	-	CASSDGGPGYTF	TGTGCCAGCAGTGATGGAGGGCCTGGCTACACCTTC
TRBV5-6	-	TRBJ1-2	TRBD1	CASSAGQGALGYTF	TGTGCCAGCAGCGCGGGACAGGGGGCGCTTGGCTACACCTTC
TRBV30	-	TRBJ1-2	-	CAWSVLMGAAYGYTF	TGTGCCTGGAGTGTACTAATGGGAGCCGCCTATGGCTACACCTTC
TRBV5-1	-	TRBJ2-6	-	CASRAGYGANVLTF	TGCGCCAGCCGTGCGGGATACGGGGCCAACGTCCTGACTTTC
TRBV5-4	-	TRBJ1-5	-	CASSLGPNQPQHF	TGTGCCAGCAGCTTGGGGCCGAATCAGCCCCAGCATTTT
TRBV15	-	TRBJ1-1	-	CATSREMSGTEAFF	TGTGCCACCAGCAGAGAGATGAGTGGCACTGAAGCTTTCTTT
TRBV28	-	TRBJ2-7	TRBD1	CASRTGQSYEQYF	TGTGCCAGCAGGACGGGACAGAGCTACGAGCAGTACTTC
TRBV7-3	-	TRBJ2-3	TRBD2	CASSLVVAGTDTQYF	TGTGCCAGCAGCTTAGTGGTAGCGGGGACAGATACGCAGTATTTT
TRBV28	-	TRBJ1-1	-	CASSSGQLGTEAFF	TGTGCCAGCAGCTCAGGACAGCTGGGCACTGAAGCTTTCTTT
TRBV6-5	few	TRBJ2-1	-	CASSSNGDNEQFF	TGTGCCAGCAGTTCTAACGGTGACAATGAGCAGTTCTTC
TRBV11-2	-	TRBJ1-3	-	CASSLGQGTGNTIYF	TGTGCCAGCAGCTTAGGACAAGGAACCGGAAACACCATATATTTT
TRBV4-1	-	TRBJ2-7	-	CASSRSGGSSYEQYF	TGCGCCAGCAGCCGCTCTGGCGGTAGCTCCTACGAGCAGTACTTC
TRBV2	-	TRBJ2-1	-	CASVRTPINEQFF	TGTGCCAGCGTAAGGACTCCCATCAATGAGCAGTTCTTC
TRBV10-3	-	TRBJ2-3	TRBD2	CATLVDLSGLSTDTQYF	TGTGCCACCCTGGTGGATCTTAGCGGGTTGAGCACAGATACGCAGTATTTT